The rows below give T cell receptor beta chains drawn from one sample of a study of T cells in Graves' hyperthyroidism and ophthalmopathy. TCRdb independently ran MiXCR on the multiplex PCR reads; one entry per CDR3 protein. The sample holds approximately 560,000 distinct CDR3 sequences, around 45% seen once. Sequenced sample: peripheral blood or thyroid tissue (not recorded which). The receptors here all came from a woman aged 18-29 years with Graves' hyperthyroidism. CDR3s include the opening cysteine and the closing phenylalanine or tryptophan. A D gene is named only where the DNA matches it firmly. Rows may omit the clone size; those that give it use once, few, many or a size class.

j_call,d_call,clone_size,v_call,cdr3_nt,cdr3_aa
TRBJ2-3,NA,NA,TRBV7-9,TGTGCCAGCAGCTTGGCCGTAACAGATACGCAGTATTTT,CASSLAVTDTQYF
TRBJ1-2,NA,few,TRBV19,TGTGCCAGTAAGGCGGGTAAAACGGGCAGCTACACCTTC,CASKAGKTGSYTF
TRBJ2-7,TRBD2,NA,TRBV10-3,TGTGCCAAACTTAGCGGGAAGGCCTCCTACGAGCAGTACTTC,CAKLSGKASYEQYF
TRBJ1-1,NA,many,TRBV7-9,TGCGCCAGCAGCTTGGGAGGCCCTAACACTGAAGCTTTCTTT,CASSLGGPNTEAFF
TRBJ1-6,NA,once,TRBV2,TGTGCCAGCAGTGATAGCAGCTGGGATAATTCACCCCTCCACTTT,CASSDSSWDNSPLHF
TRBJ1-3,TRBD1,few,TRBV6-5,TGTGCCAGCAGACGGGACAGGCTAGGCGGAAACACCATATATTTT,CASRRDRLGGNTIYF
TRBJ1-2,TRBD1,NA,TRBV24-1,TGTGCCACCAGTGAGGGACAGGCATACCACTATGGCTACACCTTC,CATSEGQAYHYGYTF
TRBJ1-5,NA,NA,TRBV19,TGTGCCAGTACCCCGAGCGGGGGTCAGCCCCAGCATTTT,CASTPSGGQPQHF
TRBJ1-2,NA,NA,TRBV25-1,TGTGCCAGAGGACAGTATGGCTACACCTTC,CARGQYGYTF
TRBJ1-2,TRBD1,few,TRBV11-2,TGTGCCAGCAGCTCCCTTCGACAGGGAGCCTCCTTC,CASSSLRQGASF
TRBJ1-3,NA,many,TRBV9,TGTGCCAGCAGCGGCGCATCGATTGGAAACACCATATATTTT,CASSGASIGNTIYF
TRBJ2-5,NA,NA,TRBV24-1,TGTGCCACCAGTGGGACCTCTGGACGGGCATGGACCCAGTACTTC,CATSGTSGRAWTQYF
TRBJ1-1,NA,many,TRBV7-3,TGTGCCAGCAGCTCGTTCTGGCGTACTGAAGCTTTCTTT,CASSSFWRTEAFF
TRBJ2-3,NA,few,TRBV29-1,TGCAGCTCTATGGGCCGAGACACAGATACGCAGTATTTT,CSSMGRDTDTQYF
TRBJ1-6,NA,NA,TRBV7-9,TGTGCCAGCAGCTTGGAGACAAGATCACCCCTCCACTTT,CASSLETRSPLHF